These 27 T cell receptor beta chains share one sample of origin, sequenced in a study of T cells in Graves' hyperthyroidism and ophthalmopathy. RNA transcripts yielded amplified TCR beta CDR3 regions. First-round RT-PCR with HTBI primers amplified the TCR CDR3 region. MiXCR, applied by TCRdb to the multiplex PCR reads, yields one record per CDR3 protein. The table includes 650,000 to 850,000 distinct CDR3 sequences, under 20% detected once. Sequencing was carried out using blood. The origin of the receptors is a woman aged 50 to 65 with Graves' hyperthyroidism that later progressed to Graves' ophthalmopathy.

CDR3 residues: CASSPGPFIGPQAKNIQYF. CDR3 coding DNA: TGTGCCAGCAGTCCTGGCCCCTTCATTGGACCACAAGCCAAAAACATTCAGTACTTC. The V call is TRBV7-9, the J call TRBJ2-4; D remains ambiguous. CDR1 SEHNR and CDR2 FQNEAQ come from the germline V gene (reference sequence). The CDR3 has 19 amino acids. V was clipped by 6 bases and J by 0 bases, with 24 bases between them.

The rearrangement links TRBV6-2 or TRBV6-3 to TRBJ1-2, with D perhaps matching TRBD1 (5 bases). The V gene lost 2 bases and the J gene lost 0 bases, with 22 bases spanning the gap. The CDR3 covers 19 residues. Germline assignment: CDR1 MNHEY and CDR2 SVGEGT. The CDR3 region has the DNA TGTGCCAGCAGTTACCCCCTTGGGCACTACAGGAGCCCTAACTATGGCTACACCTTC. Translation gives CASSYPLGHYRSPNYGYTF.

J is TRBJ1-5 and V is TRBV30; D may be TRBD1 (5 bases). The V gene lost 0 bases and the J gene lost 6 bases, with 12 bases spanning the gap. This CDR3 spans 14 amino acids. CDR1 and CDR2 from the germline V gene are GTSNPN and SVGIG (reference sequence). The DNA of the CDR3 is TGTGCCTGGAGTGTCGTACAGAGGGGTCAGCCCCAGCATTTT. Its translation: CAWSVVQRGQPQHF. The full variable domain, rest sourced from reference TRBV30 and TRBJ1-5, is SQTIHQWPATLVQPVGSPLSLECTVEGTSNPNLYWYRQAAGRGLQLLFYSVGIGQISSEVPQNLSASRPQDRQFILSSKKLLLSDSGFYLCAWSVVQRGQPQHFGDGTRLSIL.

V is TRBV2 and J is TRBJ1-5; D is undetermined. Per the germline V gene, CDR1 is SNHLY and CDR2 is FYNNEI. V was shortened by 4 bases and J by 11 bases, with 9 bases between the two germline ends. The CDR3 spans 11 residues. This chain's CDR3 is CASSAEVTQHF. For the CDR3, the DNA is TGTGCCAGCAGTGCCGAGGTTACCCAGCATTTT.

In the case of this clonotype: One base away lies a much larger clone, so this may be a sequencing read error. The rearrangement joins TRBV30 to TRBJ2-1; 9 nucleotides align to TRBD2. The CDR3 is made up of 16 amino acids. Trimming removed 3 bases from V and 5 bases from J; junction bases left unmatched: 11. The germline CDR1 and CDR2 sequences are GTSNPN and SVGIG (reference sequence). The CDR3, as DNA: TGTGCCTGGAGGGCCCCCCTTAGCGGGGGCAACAATGAGCAGTTCTTC. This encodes CAWRAPLSGGNNEQFF.

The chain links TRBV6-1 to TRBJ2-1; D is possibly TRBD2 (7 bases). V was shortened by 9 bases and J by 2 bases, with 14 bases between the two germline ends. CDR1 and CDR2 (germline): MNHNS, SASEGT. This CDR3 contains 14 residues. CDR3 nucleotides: TGTGCCAGTAAGGGCGGGGGCGCCTACAATGAGCAGTTCTTC. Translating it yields CASKGGGAYNEQFF.

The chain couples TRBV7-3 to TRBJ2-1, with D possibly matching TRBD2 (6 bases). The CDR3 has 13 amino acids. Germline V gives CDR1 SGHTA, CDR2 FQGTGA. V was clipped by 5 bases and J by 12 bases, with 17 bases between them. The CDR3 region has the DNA TGTGCCAGCAGCCTCCGGGACTCCTCCAGGCAGTTCTTC. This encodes CASSLRDSSRQFF. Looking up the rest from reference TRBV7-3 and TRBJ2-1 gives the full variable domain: GAGVSQTPSNKVTEKGKYVELRCDPISGHTALYWYRQSLGQGPEFLIYFQGTGAADDSGLPNDRFFAVRPEGSVSTLKIQRTERGDSAVYLCASSLRDSSRQFFGPGTRLTVL.

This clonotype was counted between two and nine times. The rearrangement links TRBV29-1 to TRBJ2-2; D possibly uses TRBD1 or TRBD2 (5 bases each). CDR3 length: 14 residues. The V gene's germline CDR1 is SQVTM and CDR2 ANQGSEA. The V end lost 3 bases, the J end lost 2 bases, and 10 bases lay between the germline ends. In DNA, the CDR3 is TGCAGCGTTGAGAGGGACGGCAACACCGGGGAGCTGTTTTTT. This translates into CSVERDGNTGELFF.

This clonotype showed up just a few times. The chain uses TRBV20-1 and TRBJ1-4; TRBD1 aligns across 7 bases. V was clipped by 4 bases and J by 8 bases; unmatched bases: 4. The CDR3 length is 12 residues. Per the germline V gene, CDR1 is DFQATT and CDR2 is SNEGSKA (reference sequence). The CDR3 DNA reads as TGCAGTGCTAAAAAGGGGGCCGAAAAACTGTTTTTT. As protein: CSAKKGAEKLFF.

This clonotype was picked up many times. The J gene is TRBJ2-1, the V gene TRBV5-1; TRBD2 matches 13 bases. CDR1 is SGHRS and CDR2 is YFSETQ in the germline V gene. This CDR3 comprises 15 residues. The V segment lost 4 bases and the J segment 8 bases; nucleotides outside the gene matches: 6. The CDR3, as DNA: TGCGCCAGCAGCCTTCGACTAGCGGGGGGTTATGAGCAGTTCTTC. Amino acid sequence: CASSLRLAGGYEQFF. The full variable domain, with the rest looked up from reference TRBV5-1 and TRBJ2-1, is KAGVTQTPRYLIKTRGQQVTLSCSPISGHRSVSWYQQTPGQGLQFLFEYFSETQRNKGNFPGRFSGRQFSNSRSEMNVSTLELGDSALYLCASSLRLAGGYEQFFGPGTRLTVL.

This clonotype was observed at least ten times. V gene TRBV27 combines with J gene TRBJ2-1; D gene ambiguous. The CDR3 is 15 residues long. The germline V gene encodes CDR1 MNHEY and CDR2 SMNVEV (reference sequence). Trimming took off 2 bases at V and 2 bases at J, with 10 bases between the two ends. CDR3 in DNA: TGTGCCAGCAGTTTAGGTAGGGTAGCCTACAATGAGCAGTTCTTC. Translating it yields CASSLGRVAYNEQFF.

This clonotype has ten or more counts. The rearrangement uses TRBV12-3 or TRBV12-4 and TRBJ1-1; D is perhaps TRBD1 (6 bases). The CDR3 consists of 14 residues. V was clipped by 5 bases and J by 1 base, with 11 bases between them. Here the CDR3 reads CASSGRDTNTEAFF. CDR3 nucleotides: TGTGCCAGCAGTGGACGGGACACGAACACTGAAGCTTTCTTT.

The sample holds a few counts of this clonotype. CDR3: CASSTSGTVLNTEAFF. The CDR3 bases are TGTGCCAGTAGTACTTCCGGGACAGTCTTGAACACTGAAGCTTTCTTT. The genes are TRBV19 and TRBJ1-1; the match to TRBD1 covers 7 bases. V shed 4 bases and J 0 bases; nucleotides not matched to a gene: 8. The germline V gene encodes CDR1 LNHDA and CDR2 SQIVND (reference sequence). The CDR3 is 16 amino acids. The variable domain in full, with the rest retrieved from reference TRBV19 and TRBJ1-1, is DGGITQSPKYLFRKEGQNVTLSCEQNLNHDAMYWYRQDPGQGLRLIYYSQIVNDFQKGDIAEGYSVSREKKESFPLTVTSAQKNPTAFYLCASSTSGTVLNTEAFFGQGTRLTVV.

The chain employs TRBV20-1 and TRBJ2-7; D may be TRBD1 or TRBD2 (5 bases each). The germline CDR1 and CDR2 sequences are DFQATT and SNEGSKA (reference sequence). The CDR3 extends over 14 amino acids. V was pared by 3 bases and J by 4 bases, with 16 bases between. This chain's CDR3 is CSARPAVRDYEQYF. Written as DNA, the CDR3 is TGCAGTGCTAGGCCAGCGGTCAGGGATTACGAGCAGTACTTC.

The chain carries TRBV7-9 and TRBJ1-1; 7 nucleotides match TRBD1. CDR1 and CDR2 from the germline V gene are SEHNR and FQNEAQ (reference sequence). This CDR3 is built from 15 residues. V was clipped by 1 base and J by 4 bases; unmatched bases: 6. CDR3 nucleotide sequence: TGTGCCAGCAGCTTAGGCGCAGGGGGAGCCACTGAAGCTTTCTTT. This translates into CASSLGAGGATEAFF.

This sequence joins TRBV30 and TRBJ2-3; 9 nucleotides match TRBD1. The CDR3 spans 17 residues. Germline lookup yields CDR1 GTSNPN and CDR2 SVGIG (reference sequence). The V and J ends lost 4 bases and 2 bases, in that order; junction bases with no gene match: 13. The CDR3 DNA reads TGTGCCTGGACCTCCGCCGGGGGACAGGGTAACACAGATACGCAGTATTTT. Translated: CAWTSAGGQGNTDTQYF.

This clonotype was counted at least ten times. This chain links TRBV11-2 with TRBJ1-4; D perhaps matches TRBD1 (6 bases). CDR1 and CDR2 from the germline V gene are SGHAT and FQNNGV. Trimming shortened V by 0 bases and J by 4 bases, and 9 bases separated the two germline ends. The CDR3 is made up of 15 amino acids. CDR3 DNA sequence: TGTGCCAGCAGCTTAGACTGGGACAATAATGAAAAACTGTTTTTT. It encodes CASSLDWDNNEKLFF.

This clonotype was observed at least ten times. CDR3 coding DNA: TGCAGTGCTACGACTGACTACGAGCAGTACTTC. As protein: CSATTDYEQYF. The J gene is TRBJ2-7, the V gene TRBV20-1, with D uncertain. V dropped 4 bases and J dropped 3 bases, with 7 bases sitting between them. This CDR3 has 11 amino acids. Germline V CDR1 and CDR2: DFQATT, SNEGSKA (reference sequence).

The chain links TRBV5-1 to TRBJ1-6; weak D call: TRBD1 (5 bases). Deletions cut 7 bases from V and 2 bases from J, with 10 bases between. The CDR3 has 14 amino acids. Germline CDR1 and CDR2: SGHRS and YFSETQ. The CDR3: CASGQEAYNSPLHF. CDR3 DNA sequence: TGCGCCAGCGGACAAGAAGCCTATAATTCACCCCTCCACTTT.

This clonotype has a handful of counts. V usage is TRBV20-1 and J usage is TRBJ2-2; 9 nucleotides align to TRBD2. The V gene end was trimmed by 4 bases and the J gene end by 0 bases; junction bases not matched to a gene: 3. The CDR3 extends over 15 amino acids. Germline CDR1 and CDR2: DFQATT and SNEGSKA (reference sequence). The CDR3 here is CSATSGDTNTGELFF. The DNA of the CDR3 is TGCAGTGCTACTAGCGGGGATACGAACACCGGGGAGCTGTTTTTT.

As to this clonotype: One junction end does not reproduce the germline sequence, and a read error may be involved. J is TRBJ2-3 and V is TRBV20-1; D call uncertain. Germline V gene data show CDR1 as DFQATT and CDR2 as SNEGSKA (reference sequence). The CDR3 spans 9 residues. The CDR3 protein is CSAGDTQYF. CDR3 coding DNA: TGCAGTGCTGGAGATACGCAGTATTTT.

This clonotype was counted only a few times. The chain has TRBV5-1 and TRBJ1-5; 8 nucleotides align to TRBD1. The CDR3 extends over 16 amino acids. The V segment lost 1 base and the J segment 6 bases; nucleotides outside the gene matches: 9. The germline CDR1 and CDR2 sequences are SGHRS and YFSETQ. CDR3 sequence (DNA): TGCGCCAGCAGCTTGAACCCATCAGGGGGCGGTCAGCCCCAGCATTTT. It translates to CASSLNPSGGGQPQHF.

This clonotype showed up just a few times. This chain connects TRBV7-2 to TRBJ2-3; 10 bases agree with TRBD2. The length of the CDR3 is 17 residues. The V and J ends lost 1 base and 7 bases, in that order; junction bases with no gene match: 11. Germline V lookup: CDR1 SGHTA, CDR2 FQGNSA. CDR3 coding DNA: TGTGCCAGCAGCTTAGAGTCTAGCGGGGGAATCTGGCATACGCAGTATTTT. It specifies CASSLESSGGIWHTQYF.

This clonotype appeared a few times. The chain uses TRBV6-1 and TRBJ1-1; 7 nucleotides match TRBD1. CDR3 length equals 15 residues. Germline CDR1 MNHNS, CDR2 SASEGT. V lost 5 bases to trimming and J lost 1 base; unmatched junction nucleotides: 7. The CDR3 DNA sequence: TGTGCCAGCAGTATGGACAGGCCGGGGAACACTGAAGCTTTCTTT. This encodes CASSMDRPGNTEAFF.

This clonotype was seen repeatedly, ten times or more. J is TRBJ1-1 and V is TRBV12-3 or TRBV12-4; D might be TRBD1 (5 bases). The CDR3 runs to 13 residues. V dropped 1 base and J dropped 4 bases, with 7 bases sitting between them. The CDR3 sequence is CASSLGGFTEAFF. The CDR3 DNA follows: TGTGCCAGCAGTTTAGGGGGGTTCACTGAAGCTTTCTTT.

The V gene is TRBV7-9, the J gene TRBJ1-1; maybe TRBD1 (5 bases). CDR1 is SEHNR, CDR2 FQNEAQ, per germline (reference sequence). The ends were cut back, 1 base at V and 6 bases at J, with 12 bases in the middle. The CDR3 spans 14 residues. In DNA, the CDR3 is TGTGCCAGCAGCTTAGGGGTAGGGGAGCCTGAAGCTTTCTTT. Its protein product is CASSLGVGEPEAFF.

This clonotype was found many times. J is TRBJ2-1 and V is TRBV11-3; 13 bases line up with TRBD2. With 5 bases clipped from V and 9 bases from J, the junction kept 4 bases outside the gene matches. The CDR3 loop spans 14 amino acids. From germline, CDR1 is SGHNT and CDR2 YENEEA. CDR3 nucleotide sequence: TGTGCCAGCAGCCGACTAGCGGGGGGCAGTGAGCAGTTCTTC. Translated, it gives CASSRLAGGSEQFF.